A selection of T cell receptor beta chains follows, all from one sample in a study of CD8+ T cells in alopecia areata. Only in-frame clones appear in the TCRdb table, and some are missing; sequencing was by immunoSEQ multiplex PCR. The sample lists about 120,000 clones; about three fifths were seen once. Here the sequenced sample was CD8+ T cells sorted from blood, taken at week 4, from a patient treated with tofacitinib. Receptor source: a human donor with alopecia areata. CDR3s include the opening cysteine and the closing phenylalanine or tryptophan. D genes are given only for firm matches. Clone size is stated in some rows and not others, as once, few, many or a class when expanded.

j_gene	d_gene	len	abundance	v_gene	CDR3aa	CDR3nt
TRBJ2-3	TRBD2	16	-	TRBV30	CAWNAGTSGLTDTQYF	TGTGCCTGGAACGCCGGGACTAGCGGCCTCACAGATACGCAGTATTTT
TRBJ2-7	-	11	-	TRBV7-2	CASSDYYEQYF	TGTGCCAGCAGCGATTACTACGAGCAGTACTTC
TRBJ2-1	-	15	-	TRBV6-5	CASSYSGTLGNEQFF	TGTGCCAGCAGTTACAGCGGTACGCTAGGCAATGAGCAGTTCTTC
TRBJ2-7	-	15	-	TRBV7-2	CASSFWQDLAWEQYF	TGTGCCAGCAGCTTCTGGCAAGACTTAGCGTGGGAGCAGTACTTC
TRBJ1-1	TRBD1	16	-	TRBV27	CASSPGQGMVYTEAFF	TGTGCCAGCAGTCCCGGACAGGGGATGGTTTACACTGAAGCTTTCTTT
TRBJ1-4	TRBD1	15	-	TRBV29-1	CSVEEHRGEDEKLFF	TGCAGCGTTGAAGAGCACAGGGGAGAGGATGAAAAACTGTTTTTT
TRBJ1-3	-	14	-	TRBV29-1	CSVDPPGYGNTIYF	TGCAGCGTTGACCCCCCGGGGTATGGAAACACCATATATTTT
TRBJ1-2	-	17	-	TRBV9	CASSPPPGSYQESGYTF	TGTGCCAGCAGTCCCCCTCCAGGATCGTATCAGGAAAGTGGCTACACCTTC
TRBJ2-3	TRBD1	17	once	TRBV30	CAWSATVGTGGLDTQYF	TGTGCCTGGAGTGCGACCGTCGGGACAGGGGGCCTAGATACGCAGTATTTT
TRBJ1-1	-	15	few	TRBV4-1	CASSQDGGFDTEAFF	TGCGCCAGCAGCCAAGATGGGGGATTTGACACTGAAGCTTTCTTT